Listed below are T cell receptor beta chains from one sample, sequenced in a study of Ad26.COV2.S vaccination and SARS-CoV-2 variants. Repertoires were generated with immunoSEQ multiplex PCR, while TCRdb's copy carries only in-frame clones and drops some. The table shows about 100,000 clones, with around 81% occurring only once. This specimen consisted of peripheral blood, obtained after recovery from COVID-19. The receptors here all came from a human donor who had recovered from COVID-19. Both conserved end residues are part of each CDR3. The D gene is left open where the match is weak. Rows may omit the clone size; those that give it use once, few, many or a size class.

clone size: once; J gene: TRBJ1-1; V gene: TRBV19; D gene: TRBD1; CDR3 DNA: TGTGCCAGTAGTATAGTACGAATGGGACAGGGTGACACTGAAGCTTTCTTT; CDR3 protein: CASSIVRMGQGDTEAFF
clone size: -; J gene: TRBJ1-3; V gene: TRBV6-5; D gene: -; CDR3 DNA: TGTGCCAGCAGGGCCTTCTCTGGAAACACCATATATTTT; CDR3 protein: CASRAFSGNTIYF
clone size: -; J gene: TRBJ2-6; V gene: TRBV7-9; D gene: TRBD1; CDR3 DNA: TGTGCCAGCAGCCCGGACAGGGATGGGAGAGGGGCCAACGTCCTGACTTTC; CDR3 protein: CASSPDRDGRGANVLTF
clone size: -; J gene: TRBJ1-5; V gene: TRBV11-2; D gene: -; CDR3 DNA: TGTGCCAGCAGCTTCATCAGTGATCAGCCCCAGCATTTT; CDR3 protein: CASSFISDQPQHF
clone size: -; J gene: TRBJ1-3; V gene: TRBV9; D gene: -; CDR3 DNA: TGTGCCAGCAGCGTAGAAGGCTCCTCTGGAAACACCATATATTTT; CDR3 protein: CASSVEGSSGNTIYF
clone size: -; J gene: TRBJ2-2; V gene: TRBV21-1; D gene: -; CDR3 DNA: TGTGCCAGCAGCAAAGTTGTAGGGGAACCGAACACCGGGGAGCTGTTTTTT; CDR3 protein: CASSKVVGEPNTGELFF
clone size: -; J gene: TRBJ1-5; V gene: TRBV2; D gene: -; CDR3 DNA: TGTGCCAGCAGTGAGGGTTTCCAGCCCCAGCATTTT; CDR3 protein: CASSEGFQPQHF
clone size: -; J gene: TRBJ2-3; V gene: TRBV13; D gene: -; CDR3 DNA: TGTGCCAGCAGCTTATTTTCCAGTGGTTGGACAGATACGCAGTATTTT; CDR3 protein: CASSLFSSGWTDTQYF
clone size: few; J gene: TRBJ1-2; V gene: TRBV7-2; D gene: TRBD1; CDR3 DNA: TGTGCCAGCAGCTCGTCTGACAGGGGGAATAACTATGGCTACACCTTC; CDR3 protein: CASSSSDRGNNYGYTF
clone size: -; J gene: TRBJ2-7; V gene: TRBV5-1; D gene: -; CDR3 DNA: TGCGCCAGCAGCTTGGAAGGCACCCCCTACGAGCAGTACTTC; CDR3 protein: CASSLEGTPYEQYF
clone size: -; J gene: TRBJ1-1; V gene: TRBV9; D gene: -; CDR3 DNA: TGTGCCAGCAGCGACCCTCCGGGTAGGCGTGCAGGGGAGTTTGAAGCTTTCTTT; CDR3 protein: CASSDPPGRRAGEFEAFF
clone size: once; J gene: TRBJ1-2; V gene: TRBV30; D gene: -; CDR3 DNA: TGTGCCTGGAGTTTGCGGAGGACAATTTATGGCTACACCTTC; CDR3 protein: CAWSLRRTIYGYTF
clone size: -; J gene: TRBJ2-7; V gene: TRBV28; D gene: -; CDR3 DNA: TGTGCCAGCACCTTCGGACGTAATACTTACGAGCAGTACTTC; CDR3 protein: CASTFGRNTYEQYF
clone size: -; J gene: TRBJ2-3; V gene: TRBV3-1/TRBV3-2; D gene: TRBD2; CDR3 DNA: TGTGCCAGCAGCCAAGGGAGCGGGGGGGCCTTCCGCCTTAGCACAGATACGCAGTATTTT; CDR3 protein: CASSQGSGGAFRLSTDTQYF
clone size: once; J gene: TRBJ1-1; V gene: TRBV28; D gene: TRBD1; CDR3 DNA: TGTGCCAGCAGCTCCGCCGGGACAGGGACCTTGGAAGCTTTCTTT; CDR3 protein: CASSSAGTGTLEAFF
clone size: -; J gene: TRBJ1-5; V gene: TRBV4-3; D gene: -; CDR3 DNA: TGCGCCAGCAGCCTCAGAACTAATCAGCCCCAGCATTTT; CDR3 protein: CASSLRTNQPQHF
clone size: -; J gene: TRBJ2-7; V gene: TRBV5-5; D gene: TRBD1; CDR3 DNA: TGTGCCAGCAGCTTGCCGGGACAGGGGGCTTACGAGCAGTACTTC; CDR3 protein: CASSLPGQGAYEQYF
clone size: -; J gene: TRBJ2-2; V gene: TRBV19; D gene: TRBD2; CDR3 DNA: TGTGCCAGTATTGTTCGGGGAGGGACCGGGGAGCTGTTTTTT; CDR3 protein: CASIVRGGTGELFF
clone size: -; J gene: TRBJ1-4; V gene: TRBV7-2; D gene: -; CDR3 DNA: TGTGCCAGCAGCCGTGGACAGATTGGGCAGAATGAAAAACTGTTTTTT; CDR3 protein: CASSRGQIGQNEKLFF
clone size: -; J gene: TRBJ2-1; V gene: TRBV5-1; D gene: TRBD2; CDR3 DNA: TGCGCCAGCAGCCTAGCGGGGGCCTCCTACAATGAGCAGTTCTTC; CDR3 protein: CASSLAGASYNEQFF
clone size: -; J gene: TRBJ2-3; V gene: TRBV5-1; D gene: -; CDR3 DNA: TGCGCCAGCAGCGGTCTGGGGGGCCTGGGCACAGATACGCAGTATTTT; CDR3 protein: CASSGLGGLGTDTQYF
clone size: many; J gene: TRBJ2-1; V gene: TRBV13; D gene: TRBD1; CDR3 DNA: TGTGCCAGCAGCTTAGGATCGGGACAGGGAGCAAATGAGCAGTTCTTC; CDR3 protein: CASSLGSGQGANEQFF
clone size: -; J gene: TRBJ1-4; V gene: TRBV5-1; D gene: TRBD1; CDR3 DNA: TGCGCCAGCGCGGGACAGATTAATGAAAAACTGTTTTTT; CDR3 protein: CASAGQINEKLFF
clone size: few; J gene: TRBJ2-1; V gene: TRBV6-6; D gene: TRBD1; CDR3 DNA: TGTGCCAGCAGGGCCGGGACAGGGGGTACCTACAATGAGCAGTTCTTC; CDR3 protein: CASRAGTGGTYNEQFF
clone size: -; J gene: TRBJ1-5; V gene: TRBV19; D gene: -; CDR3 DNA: TGTGCCAGTAGTCCCGGAATGGGGATGTTTCAGCCCCAGCATTTT; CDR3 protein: CASSPGMGMFQPQHF
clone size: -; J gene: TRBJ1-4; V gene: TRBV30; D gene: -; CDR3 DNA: TGTGCCTGGAGTGTGTTGGATGAAAAACTGTTTTTT; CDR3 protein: CAWSVLDEKLFF
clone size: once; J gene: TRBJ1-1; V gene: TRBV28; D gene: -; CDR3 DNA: TGTGCCAGCATAGGTCCCGGGCAGAACACTGAAGCTTTCTTT; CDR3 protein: CASIGPGQNTEAFF
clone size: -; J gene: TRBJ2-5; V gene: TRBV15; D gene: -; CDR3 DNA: TGTGCCACCAGCACAAGGACATCCGGACAAGAGACCCAGTACTTC; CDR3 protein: CATSTRTSGQETQYF
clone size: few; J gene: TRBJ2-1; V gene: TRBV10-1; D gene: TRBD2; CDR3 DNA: TGCGCCAGCAGTGAGTACCGGACTAGCGGGTACAATGAGCAGTTCTTC; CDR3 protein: CASSEYRTSGYNEQFF
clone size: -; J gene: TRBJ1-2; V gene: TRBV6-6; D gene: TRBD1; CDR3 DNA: TGTGCCAGCAATCGGGACAGGGAGTATGGCTACACCTTC; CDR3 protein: CASNRDREYGYTF
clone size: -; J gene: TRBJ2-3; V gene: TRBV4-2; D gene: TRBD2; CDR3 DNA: TGTGCCAGCAGCCGACGGACTAGCGGAGACACAGATACGCAGTATTTT; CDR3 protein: CASSRRTSGDTDTQYF
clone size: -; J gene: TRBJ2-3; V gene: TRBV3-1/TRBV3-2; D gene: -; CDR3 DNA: TGTGCCAGCAGCCAAGTTCTAGGGTCCAGCACAGATACGCAGTATTTT; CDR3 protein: CASSQVLGSSTDTQYF